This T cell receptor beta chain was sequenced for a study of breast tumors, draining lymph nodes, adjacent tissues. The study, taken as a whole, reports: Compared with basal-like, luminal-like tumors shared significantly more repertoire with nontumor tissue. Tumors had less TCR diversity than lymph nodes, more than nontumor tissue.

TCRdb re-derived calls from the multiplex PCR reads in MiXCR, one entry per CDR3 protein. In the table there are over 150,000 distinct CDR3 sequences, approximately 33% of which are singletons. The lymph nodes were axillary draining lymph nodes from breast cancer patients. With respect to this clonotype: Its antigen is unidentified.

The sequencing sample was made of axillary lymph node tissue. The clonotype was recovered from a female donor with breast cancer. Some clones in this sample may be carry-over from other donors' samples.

The CDR3 sequence is CANRQAHTQYF. The DNA of the CDR3 is TGTGCTAACCGACAGGCCCATACGCAGTATTTT. The chain is built from TRBV15 and TRBJ2-3, with D possibly matching TRBD1 (6 bases). The CDR3 has 11 amino acids. Germline CDR1 is LNHNV and CDR2 is YYDKDF (reference sequence).